This TCR beta chain is from a study of blood T cell repertoires in COVID-19. Study as a whole: Both acute and convalescent COVID-19 samples were obtained from the United States, Italy and Spain.

CDR3 length: 15 amino acids. The V end was cut by 3 bases, the J end by 4 bases, with 15 bases between. In germline, CDR1 is KGHSH, CDR2 LQKENI. In regard to this clone: This same CDR3 is encoded by further DNA sequences in the sample.

Only in-frame clones appear in the TCRdb table, and some are missing; sequencing was by immunoSEQ multiplex PCR. The sample records a few hundred thousand clones, around four fifths being singletons. Sequencing was performed on peripheral blood. The chain has TRBV18 and TRBJ2-5; a weak D match, TRBD1 (5 bases). This receptor was taken from a woman aged 45-65 years with acute or convalescent COVID-19. The CDR3, as DNA: TGTGCCAGCTCACCTCCAGGAAGGGGTGGAGAGACCCAGTACTTC. Translation gives CASSPPGRGGETQYF.